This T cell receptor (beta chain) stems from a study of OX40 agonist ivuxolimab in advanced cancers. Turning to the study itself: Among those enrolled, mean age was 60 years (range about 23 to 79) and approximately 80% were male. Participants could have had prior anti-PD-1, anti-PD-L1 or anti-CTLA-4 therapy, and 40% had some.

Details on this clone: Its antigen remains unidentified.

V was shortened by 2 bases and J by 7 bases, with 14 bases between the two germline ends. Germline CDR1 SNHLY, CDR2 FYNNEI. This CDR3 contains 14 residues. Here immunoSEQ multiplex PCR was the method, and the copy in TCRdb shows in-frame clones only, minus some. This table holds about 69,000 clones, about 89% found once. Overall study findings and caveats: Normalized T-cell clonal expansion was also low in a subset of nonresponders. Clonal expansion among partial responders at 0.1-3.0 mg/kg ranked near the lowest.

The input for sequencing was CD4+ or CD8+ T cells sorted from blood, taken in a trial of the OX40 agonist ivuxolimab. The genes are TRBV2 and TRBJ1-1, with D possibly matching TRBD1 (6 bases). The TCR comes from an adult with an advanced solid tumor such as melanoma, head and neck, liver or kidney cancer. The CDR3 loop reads CASSEWSGVDEAFF. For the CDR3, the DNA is TGTGCCAGCAGTGAATGGTCAGGGGTAGATGAAGCTTTCTTT.